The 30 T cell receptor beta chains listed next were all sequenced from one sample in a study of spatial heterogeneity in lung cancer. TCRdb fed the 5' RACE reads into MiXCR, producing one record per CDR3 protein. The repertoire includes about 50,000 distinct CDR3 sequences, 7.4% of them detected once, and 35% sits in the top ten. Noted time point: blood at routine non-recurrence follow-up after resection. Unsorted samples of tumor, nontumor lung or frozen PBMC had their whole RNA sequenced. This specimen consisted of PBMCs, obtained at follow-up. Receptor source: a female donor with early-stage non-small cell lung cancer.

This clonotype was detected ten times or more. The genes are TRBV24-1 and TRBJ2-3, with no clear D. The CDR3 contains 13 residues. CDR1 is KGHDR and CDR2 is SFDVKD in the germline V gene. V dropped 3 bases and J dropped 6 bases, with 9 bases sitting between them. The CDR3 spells CATSDDRPDTQYF. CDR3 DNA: TGTGCCACCAGTGATGACCGGCCTGATACGCAGTATTTT.

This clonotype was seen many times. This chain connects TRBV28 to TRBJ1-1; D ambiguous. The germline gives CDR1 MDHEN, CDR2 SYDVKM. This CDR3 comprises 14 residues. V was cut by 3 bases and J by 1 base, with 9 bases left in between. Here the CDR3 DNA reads TGTGCCAGCAGTTTGTCGCGACAGAACACTGAAGCTTTCTTT. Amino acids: CASSLSRQNTEAFF. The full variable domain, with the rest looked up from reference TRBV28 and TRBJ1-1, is DVKVTQSSRYLVKRTGEKVFLECVQDMDHENMFWYRQDPGLGLRLIYFSYDVKMKEKGDIPEGYSVSREKKERFSLILESASTNQTSMYLCASSLSRQNTEAFFGQGTRLTVV.

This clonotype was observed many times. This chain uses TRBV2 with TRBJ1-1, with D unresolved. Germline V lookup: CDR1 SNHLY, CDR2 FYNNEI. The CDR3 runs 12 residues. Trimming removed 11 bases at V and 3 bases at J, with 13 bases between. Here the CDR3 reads CALSRLYTEAFF. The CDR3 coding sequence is TGTGCCCTCTCTCGACTGTACACTGAAGCTTTCTTT. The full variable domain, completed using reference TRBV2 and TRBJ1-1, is EPEVTQTPSHQVTQMGQEVILRCVPISNHLYFYWYRQILGQKVEFLVSFYNNEISEKSEIFDDQFSVERPDGSNFTLKIRSTKLEDSAMYFCALSRLYTEAFFGQGTRLTVV.

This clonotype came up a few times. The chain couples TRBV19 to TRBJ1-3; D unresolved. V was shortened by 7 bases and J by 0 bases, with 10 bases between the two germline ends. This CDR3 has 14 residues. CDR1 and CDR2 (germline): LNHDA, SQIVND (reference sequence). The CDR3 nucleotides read TGTGCCAGTAAGGGCTACTACTCTGGAAACACCATATATTTT. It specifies CASKGYYSGNTIYF.

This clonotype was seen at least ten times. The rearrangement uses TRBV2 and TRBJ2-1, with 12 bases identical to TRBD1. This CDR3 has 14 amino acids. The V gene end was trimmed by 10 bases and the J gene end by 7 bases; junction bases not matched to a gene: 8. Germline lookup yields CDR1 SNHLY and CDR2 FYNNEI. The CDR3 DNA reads TGTGCCACCAAAAGGGACAGGGGGCAAAATGAGCAGTTCTTC. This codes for CATKRDRGQNEQFF. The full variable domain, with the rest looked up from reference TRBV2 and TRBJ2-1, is EPEVTQTPSHQVTQMGQEVILRCVPISNHLYFYWYRQILGQKVEFLVSFYNNEISEKSEIFDDQFSVERPDGSNFTLKIRSTKLEDSAMYFCATKRDRGQNEQFFGPGTRLTVL.

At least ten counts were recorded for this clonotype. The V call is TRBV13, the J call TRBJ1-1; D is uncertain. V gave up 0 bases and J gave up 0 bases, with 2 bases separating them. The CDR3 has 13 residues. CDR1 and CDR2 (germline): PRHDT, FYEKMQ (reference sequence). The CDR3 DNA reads TGTGCCAGCAGCTTAGGACTGAACACTGAAGCTTTCTTT. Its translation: CASSLGLNTEAFF.

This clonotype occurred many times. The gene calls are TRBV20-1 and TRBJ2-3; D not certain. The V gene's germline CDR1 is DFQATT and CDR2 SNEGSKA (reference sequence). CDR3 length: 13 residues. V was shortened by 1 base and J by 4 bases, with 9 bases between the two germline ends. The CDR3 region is CSARVPDPDTQYF. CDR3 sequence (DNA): TGCAGTGCTAGAGTCCCGGACCCAGATACGCAGTATTTT.

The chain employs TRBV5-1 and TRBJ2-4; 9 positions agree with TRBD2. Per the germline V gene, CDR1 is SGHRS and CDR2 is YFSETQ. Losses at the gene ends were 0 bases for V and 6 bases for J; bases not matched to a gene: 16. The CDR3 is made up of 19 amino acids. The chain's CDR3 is CASSLVFTTSGPGGNIQYF. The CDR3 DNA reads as TGCGCCAGCAGCTTGGTTTTTACGACTAGCGGCCCGGGAGGAAACATTCAGTACTTC.

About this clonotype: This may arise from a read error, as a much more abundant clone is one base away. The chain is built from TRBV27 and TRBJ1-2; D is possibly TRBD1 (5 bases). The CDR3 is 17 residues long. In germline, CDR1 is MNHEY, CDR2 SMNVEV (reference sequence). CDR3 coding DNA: TGTGCCAGCAGTCTTCGGGAAGACAGCGTGACTAACTATGGCTTCACCTTC. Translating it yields CASSLREDSVTNYGFTF.

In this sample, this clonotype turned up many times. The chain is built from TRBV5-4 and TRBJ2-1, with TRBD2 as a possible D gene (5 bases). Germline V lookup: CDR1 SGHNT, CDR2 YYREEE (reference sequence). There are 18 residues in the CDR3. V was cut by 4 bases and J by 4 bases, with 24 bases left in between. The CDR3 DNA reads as TGTGCCAGCAGCCGTTTCATTCCAGGCCACACGGGATACAATGAGCAGTTCTTC. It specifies CASSRFIPGHTGYNEQFF. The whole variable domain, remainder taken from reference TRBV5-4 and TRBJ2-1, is ETGVTQSPTHLIKTRGQQVTLRCSSQSGHNTVSWYQQALGQGPQFIFQYYREEENGRGNFPPRFSGLQFPNYSSELNVNALELDDSALYLCASSRFIPGHTGYNEQFFGPGTRLTVL.

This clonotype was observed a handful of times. The CDR3: CASSDYTGGIGETQYF. The CDR3 nucleotides are TGTGCCAGCAGTGACTATACGGGGGGCATTGGAGAGACCCAGTACTTC. V usage is TRBV12-3 or TRBV12-4 and J usage is TRBJ2-5; the D gene is possibly TRBD2 (7 bases). The V and J ends lost 5 bases and 4 bases respectively, with 20 bases between them. The CDR3 extends over 16 amino acids.

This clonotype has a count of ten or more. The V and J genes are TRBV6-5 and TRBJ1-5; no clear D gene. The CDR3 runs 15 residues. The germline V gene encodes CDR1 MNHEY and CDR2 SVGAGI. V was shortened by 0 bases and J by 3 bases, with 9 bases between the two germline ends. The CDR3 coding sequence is TGTGCCAGCAGTTACTCAGGTCCGCTCAATCAGCCCCAGCATTTT. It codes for CASSYSGPLNQPQHF.

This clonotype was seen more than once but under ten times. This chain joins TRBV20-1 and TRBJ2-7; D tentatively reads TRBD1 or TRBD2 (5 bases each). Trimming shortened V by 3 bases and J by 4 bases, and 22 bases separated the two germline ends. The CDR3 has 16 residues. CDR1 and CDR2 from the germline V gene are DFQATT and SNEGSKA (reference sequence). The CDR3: CSARVSRDPKPYEQYF. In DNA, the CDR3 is TGCAGTGCTAGGGTTAGTCGGGACCCTAAACCTTACGAGCAGTACTTC.

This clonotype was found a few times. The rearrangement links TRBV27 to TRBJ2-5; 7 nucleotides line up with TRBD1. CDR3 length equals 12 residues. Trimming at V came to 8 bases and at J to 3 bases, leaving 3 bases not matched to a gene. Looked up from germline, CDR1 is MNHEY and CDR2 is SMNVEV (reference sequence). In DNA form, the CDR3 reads TGTGCCAGCGCCGGGACAGAAGAGACCCAGTACTTC. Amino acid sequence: CASAGTEETQYF.

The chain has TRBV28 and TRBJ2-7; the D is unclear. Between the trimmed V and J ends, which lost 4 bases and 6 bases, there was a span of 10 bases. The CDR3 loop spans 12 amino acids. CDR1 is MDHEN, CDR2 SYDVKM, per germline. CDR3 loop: CASSSLGIEQYF. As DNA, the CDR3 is TGTGCCAGCAGTTCCCTGGGAATCGAGCAGTACTTC.

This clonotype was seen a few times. The CDR3 DNA reads TGCGCCAGCAGCTTTGGGGGTGGCGGAGAGGAAAAACTGTTTTTT. Translated: CASSFGGGGEEKLFF. The genes are TRBV5-1 and TRBJ1-4, with a tentative D call TRBD1 (5 bases). Trimming left V 2 bases short and J 8 bases short, with 16 bases between. The CDR3 spans 15 residues. Germline CDR1 SGHRS, CDR2 YFSETQ.

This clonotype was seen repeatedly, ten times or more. The CDR3 region is CASSKGANEQFF. CDR3 bases: TGTGCCAGCAGCAAGGGGGCTAATGAGCAGTTCTTC. The chain recombines TRBV11-3 with TRBJ2-1; 7 bases align to TRBD1. Per the germline V gene, CDR1 is SGHNT and CDR2 is YENEEA. The CDR3 has 12 residues. V gave up 5 bases and J gave up 7 bases; unmatched junction bases: 2.

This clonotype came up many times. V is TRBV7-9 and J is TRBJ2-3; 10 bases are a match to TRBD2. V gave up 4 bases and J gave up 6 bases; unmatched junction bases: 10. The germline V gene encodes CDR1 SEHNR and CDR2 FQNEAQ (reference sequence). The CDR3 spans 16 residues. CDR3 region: CASSSQAGGPFDTQYF. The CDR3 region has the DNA TGTGCCAGCAGCTCACAAGCGGGGGGGCCATTTGATACGCAGTATTTT.

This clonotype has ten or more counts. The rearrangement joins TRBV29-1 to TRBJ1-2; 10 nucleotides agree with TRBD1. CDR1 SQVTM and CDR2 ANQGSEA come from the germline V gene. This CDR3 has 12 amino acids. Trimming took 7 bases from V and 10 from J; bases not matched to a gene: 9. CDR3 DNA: TGCAGCGCAGGACAGGGGGAGAGAAACTACACCTTC. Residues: CSAGQGERNYTF.

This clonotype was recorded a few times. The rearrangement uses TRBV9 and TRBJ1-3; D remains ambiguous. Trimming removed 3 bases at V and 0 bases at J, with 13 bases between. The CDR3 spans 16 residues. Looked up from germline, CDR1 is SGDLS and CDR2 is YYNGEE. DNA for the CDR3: TGTGCCAGCAGCGCCGGATTTTCCTCCTCTGGAAACACCATATATTTT. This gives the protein CASSAGFSSSGNTIYF.

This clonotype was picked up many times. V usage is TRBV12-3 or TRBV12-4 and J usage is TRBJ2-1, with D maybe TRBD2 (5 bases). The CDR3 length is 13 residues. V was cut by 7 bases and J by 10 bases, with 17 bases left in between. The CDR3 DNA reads TGTGCCAGCAAGAGGGCCTGGGTCGACGAGCAGTTCTTC. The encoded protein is CASKRAWVDEQFF.

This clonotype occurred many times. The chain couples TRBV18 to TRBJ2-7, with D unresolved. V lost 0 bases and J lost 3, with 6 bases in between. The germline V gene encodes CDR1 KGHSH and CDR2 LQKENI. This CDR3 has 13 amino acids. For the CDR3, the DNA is TGTGCCAGCTCACCACCTCGCCACTACGAGCAGTACTTC. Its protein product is CASSPPRHYEQYF. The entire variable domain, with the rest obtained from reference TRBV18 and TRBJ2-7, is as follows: NAGVMQNPRHLVRRRGQEARLRCSPMKGHSHVYWYRQLPEEGLKFMVYLQKENIIDESGMPKERFSAEFPKEGPSILRIQQVVRGDSAAYFCASSPPRHYEQYFGPGTRLTVT.

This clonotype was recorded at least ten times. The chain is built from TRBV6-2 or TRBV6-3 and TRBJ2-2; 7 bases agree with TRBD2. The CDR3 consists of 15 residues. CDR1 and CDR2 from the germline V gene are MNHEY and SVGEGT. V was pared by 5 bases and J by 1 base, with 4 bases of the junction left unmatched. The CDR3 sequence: CASSLAGENTGELFF. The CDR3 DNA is TGTGCCAGCAGTCTGGCGGGGGAGAACACCGGGGAGCTGTTTTTT.

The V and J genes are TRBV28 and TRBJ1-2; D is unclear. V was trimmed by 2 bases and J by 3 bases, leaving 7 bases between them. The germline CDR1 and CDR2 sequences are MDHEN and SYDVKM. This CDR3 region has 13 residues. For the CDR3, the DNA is TGTGCCAGCAGTTTACAGGACCACTATGGCTACACCTTC. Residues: CASSLQDHYGYTF.

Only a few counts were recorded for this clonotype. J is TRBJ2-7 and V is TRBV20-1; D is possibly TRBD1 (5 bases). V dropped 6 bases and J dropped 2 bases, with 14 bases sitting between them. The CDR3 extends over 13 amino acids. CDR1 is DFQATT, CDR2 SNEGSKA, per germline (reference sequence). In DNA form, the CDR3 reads TGCAGTGCCCCCAAGACAGATACCTACGAGCAGTACTTC. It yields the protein CSAPKTDTYEQYF.

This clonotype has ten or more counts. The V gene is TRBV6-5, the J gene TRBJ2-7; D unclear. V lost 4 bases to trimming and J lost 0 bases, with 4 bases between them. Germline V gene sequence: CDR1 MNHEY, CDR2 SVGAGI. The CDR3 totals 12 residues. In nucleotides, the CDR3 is TGTGCCAGCAGTTCCTTCTCCTACGAGCAGTACTTC. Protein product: CASSSFSYEQYF.

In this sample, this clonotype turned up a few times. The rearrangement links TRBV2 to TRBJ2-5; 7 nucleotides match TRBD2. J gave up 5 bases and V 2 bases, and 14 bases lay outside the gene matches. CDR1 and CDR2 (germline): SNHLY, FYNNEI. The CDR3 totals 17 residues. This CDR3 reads CASSESAETAGFETQYF. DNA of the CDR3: TGTGCCAGCAGTGAATCCGCAGAGACAGCGGGGTTTGAGACCCAGTACTTC.

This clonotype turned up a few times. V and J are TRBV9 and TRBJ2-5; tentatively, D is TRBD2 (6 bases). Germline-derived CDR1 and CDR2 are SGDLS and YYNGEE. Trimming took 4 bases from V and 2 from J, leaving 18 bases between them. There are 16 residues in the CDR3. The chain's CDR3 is CASSFQSRGSQETQYF. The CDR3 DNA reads TGTGCCAGCAGCTTCCAATCGCGGGGATCGCAAGAGACCCAGTACTTC.

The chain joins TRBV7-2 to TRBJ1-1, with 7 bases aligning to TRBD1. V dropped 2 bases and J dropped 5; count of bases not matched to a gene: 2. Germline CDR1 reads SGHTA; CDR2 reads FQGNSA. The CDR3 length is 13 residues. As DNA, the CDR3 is TGTGCCAGCAGCTTACAGGGGGAGACTGAAGCTTTCTTT. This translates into CASSLQGETEAFF.

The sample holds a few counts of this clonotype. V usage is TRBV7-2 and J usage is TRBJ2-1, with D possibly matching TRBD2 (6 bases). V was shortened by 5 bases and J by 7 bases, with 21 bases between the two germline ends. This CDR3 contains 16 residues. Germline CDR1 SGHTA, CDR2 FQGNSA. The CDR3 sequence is CASSRVRDSLGNEQFF. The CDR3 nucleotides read TGTGCCAGCAGCCGAGTACGGGACTCCCTGGGGAATGAGCAGTTCTTC.